This is a list of T cell receptor beta chains from one sample in a study of T cells in localized non-small cell lung cancer. Data came from immunoSEQ multiplex PCR; TCRdb stores just in-frame clones and leaves some out. The repertoire has nearly 25,000 clones, 92% of them found once; the top ten carry 2.5% to 3%. The specimen was peripheral blood, collected before any cancer treatment. All receptors come from a woman aged 35 to 69 with stage I lung adenocarcinoma. Each CDR3 is given with its conserved first and last residue. A D gene is named only where the DNA matches it firmly. Clone size appears in some rows only: once, few, many, or a class for an expanded clone.

d_gene: TRBD2; abundance: NA; v_gene: TRBV6-1; j_gene: TRBJ2-7; CDR3nt: TGTGCCAGCAGTGAAGGACTAGCGGGAGTTGACCACGAGCAGTACTTC; CDR3aa: CASSEGLAGVDHEQYF
d_gene: NA; abundance: NA; v_gene: TRBV15; j_gene: TRBJ2-1; CDR3nt: TGTGCCACCAGCAGAGATAAGCAGTATGAGCAGTTCTTC; CDR3aa: CATSRDKQYEQFF
d_gene: TRBD2; abundance: NA; v_gene: TRBV11-3; j_gene: TRBJ2-2; CDR3nt: TGTGCCAGCAGCTCGAGCGGGAGGGCCGGGGAGCTGTTTTTT; CDR3aa: CASSSSGRAGELFF
d_gene: TRBD2; abundance: NA; v_gene: TRBV2; j_gene: TRBJ2-3; CDR3nt: TGTGCCAGCAGTAGGGGACTAGCGGCTTCAATGGATACGCAGTATTTT; CDR3aa: CASSRGLAASMDTQYF
d_gene: TRBD2; abundance: NA; v_gene: TRBV6-1; j_gene: TRBJ2-1; CDR3nt: TGTGCCAGCAGTGCCAAAGTTCGGCTAGCGGGAGTAGGGGAGCAGTTCTTC; CDR3aa: CASSAKVRLAGVGEQFF
d_gene: TRBD2; abundance: NA; v_gene: TRBV29-1; j_gene: TRBJ2-7; CDR3nt: TGCAGCGTCCCTAGTGGCGGGAGGGCCGACGAGCAGTACTTC; CDR3aa: CSVPSGGRADEQYF
d_gene: TRBD2; abundance: NA; v_gene: TRBV5-1; j_gene: TRBJ2-7; CDR3nt: TGCGCCAGCAGCTCACTAGCGGGAGGAGCCCACGAGCAGTACTTC; CDR3aa: CASSSLAGGAHEQYF
d_gene: TRBD1; abundance: NA; v_gene: TRBV7-9; j_gene: TRBJ2-5; CDR3nt: TGTGCCAGCAGCGCACAGGGGGTAAGGGAGACCCAGTACTTC; CDR3aa: CASSAQGVRETQYF
d_gene: TRBD1; abundance: NA; v_gene: TRBV27; j_gene: TRBJ1-2; CDR3nt: TGTGCCAGCAGATTCGACAGGGACTATGCGGGCTACACCTTC; CDR3aa: CASRFDRDYAGYTF
d_gene: NA; abundance: once; v_gene: TRBV6-1; j_gene: TRBJ2-5; CDR3nt: TGTGCCAGCACCCTTTTCCGGGGAGAGACCCAGTACTTC; CDR3aa: CASTLFRGETQYF
d_gene: TRBD1; abundance: NA; v_gene: TRBV6-1; j_gene: TRBJ2-2; CDR3nt: TGTGCCAGCAGTTGGACAGGGACCGGGGAGCTGTTTTTT; CDR3aa: CASSWTGTGELFF
d_gene: NA; abundance: NA; v_gene: TRBV6-1; j_gene: TRBJ2-1; CDR3nt: TGTGCCAGCAAGGCAATAGCGCGGAATGAGCAGTTCTTC; CDR3aa: CASKAIARNEQFF
d_gene: NA; abundance: NA; v_gene: TRBV27; j_gene: TRBJ2-7; CDR3nt: TGTGCCAGCAGTTTATCATTGCCCAGACTAGGAAATTACGAGCAGTACTTC; CDR3aa: CASSLSLPRLGNYEQYF
d_gene: NA; abundance: NA; v_gene: TRBV28; j_gene: TRBJ1-5; CDR3nt: TGTGCCAGCAGTATGGGGGGAATAGAACAGCCCCAGCATTTT; CDR3aa: CASSMGGIEQPQHF
d_gene: NA; abundance: NA; v_gene: TRBV2; j_gene: TRBJ2-5; CDR3nt: TGTGCTAGCGTAGGGGTAGCTGGGGAGACCCAGTACTTC; CDR3aa: CASVGVAGETQYF
d_gene: NA; abundance: few; v_gene: TRBV5-6; j_gene: TRBJ2-1; CDR3nt: TGTGCCAGCAGCTTACAGGGAAATGAGCAGTTCTTC; CDR3aa: CASSLQGNEQFF
d_gene: NA; abundance: NA; v_gene: TRBV5-4; j_gene: TRBJ2-2; CDR3nt: TGTGCCAGCAGCTTGGGCCCTCGTGGGGAGCTGTTTTTT; CDR3aa: CASSLGPRGELFF
d_gene: NA; abundance: NA; v_gene: TRBV5-4; j_gene: TRBJ2-3; CDR3nt: TGTGCCAGCAGCTTGGATCAGCGGACAGATACGCAGTATTTT; CDR3aa: CASSLDQRTDTQYF
d_gene: NA; abundance: NA; v_gene: TRBV5-1; j_gene: TRBJ2-7; CDR3nt: TGCGCCAGCAAGGACCCGACACAACCCTACGAGCAGTACTTC; CDR3aa: CASKDPTQPYEQYF
d_gene: NA; abundance: NA; v_gene: TRBV5-5; j_gene: TRBJ1-6; CDR3nt: TGTGCCAGCAGCTTGGGGATTTTAACAGGGCGAGGGTCACCCCTCCACTTT; CDR3aa: CASSLGILTGRGSPLHF
d_gene: NA; abundance: NA; v_gene: TRBV5-6; j_gene: TRBJ2-7; CDR3nt: TGTGCCAGCAGCTGGAACGAAGCAGGGCAGTACTTC; CDR3aa: CASSWNEAGQYF
d_gene: TRBD1; abundance: NA; v_gene: TRBV30; j_gene: TRBJ2-7; CDR3nt: TGTGCCTGGAGTGTAGGCACAGGGGACGAGCAGTACTTC; CDR3aa: CAWSVGTGDEQYF
d_gene: TRBD2; abundance: NA; v_gene: TRBV5-1; j_gene: TRBJ2-3; CDR3nt: TGCGCCAGCAGCCCTACTGGACTAGCGGGGGCCAGCGCGCAGTATTTT; CDR3aa: CASSPTGLAGASAQYF
d_gene: NA; abundance: NA; v_gene: TRBV11-2; j_gene: TRBJ2-1; CDR3nt: TGTGCCAGCAGCGCAAACCGGGGGAGGAATGAGCAGTTCTTC; CDR3aa: CASSANRGRNEQFF
d_gene: NA; abundance: NA; v_gene: TRBV5-1; j_gene: TRBJ1-4; CDR3nt: TGCGCCAGCAGTCCCCTCGGAGGGGAAGTGGGAAAACTGTTTTTT; CDR3aa: CASSPLGGEVGKLFF
d_gene: TRBD1; abundance: NA; v_gene: TRBV14; j_gene: TRBJ1-2; CDR3nt: TGTGCCAGCAGGATGGACAGGGGGCCCGTGGGCTATGGCTACACCTTC; CDR3aa: CASRMDRGPVGYGYTF
d_gene: TRBD2; abundance: NA; v_gene: TRBV9; j_gene: TRBJ2-1; CDR3nt: TGTGCCAGTACTCTAGCGGGAGGGTACAATGAGCAGTTCTTC; CDR3aa: CASTLAGGYNEQFF
d_gene: TRBD2; abundance: NA; v_gene: TRBV6-1; j_gene: TRBJ2-7; CDR3nt: TGTGCCAGCAGTGCTTATTCGATGGGGACTACATACTACGAGCAGTACTTC; CDR3aa: CASSAYSMGTTYYEQYF
d_gene: TRBD1; abundance: NA; v_gene: TRBV18; j_gene: TRBJ1-5; CDR3nt: TGTGCCAGCTCACCCAACAGGGGGGCGGGGCAGCCCCAGCATTTT; CDR3aa: CASSPNRGAGQPQHF
d_gene: NA; abundance: NA; v_gene: TRBV4-1; j_gene: TRBJ2-3; CDR3nt: TGCGCCAGCAGCCAAGAGGACCTCTCCCTCACAGATACGCAGTATTTT; CDR3aa: CASSQEDLSLTDTQYF
d_gene: NA; abundance: NA; v_gene: TRBV6-1; j_gene: TRBJ1-2; CDR3nt: TGTGCCAGCAGTGAAGGGCGGGCCTCGGGAGGCTACACCTTC; CDR3aa: CASSEGRASGGYTF
d_gene: TRBD1; abundance: NA; v_gene: TRBV5-1; j_gene: TRBJ2-7; CDR3nt: TGCGCCAGCAGCTTTCTCGACAGGGACGAGCAGTACTTC; CDR3aa: CASSFLDRDEQYF
d_gene: TRBD2; abundance: NA; v_gene: TRBV10-1; j_gene: TRBJ2-4; CDR3nt: TGCGCCAGCAGTGATGGAGCGGGAGCTTCAGGCTACATTCAGTACTTC; CDR3aa: CASSDGAGASGYIQYF
d_gene: NA; abundance: NA; v_gene: TRBV27; j_gene: TRBJ1-2; CDR3nt: TGTGCCAGCACCAAACTTCCCGGGGGGTATGGCTACACCTTC; CDR3aa: CASTKLPGGYGYTF
d_gene: NA; abundance: NA; v_gene: TRBV7-9; j_gene: TRBJ1-2; CDR3nt: TGTGCCAGCAGCCCCGGGACCTATGGCTACACCTTC; CDR3aa: CASSPGTYGYTF
d_gene: NA; abundance: NA; v_gene: TRBV2; j_gene: TRBJ1-1; CDR3nt: TGTGCCGGGGCCGGAGAGGGGAGGGGCACTGAAGCTTTCTTT; CDR3aa: CAGAGEGRGTEAFF
d_gene: NA; abundance: NA; v_gene: TRBV27; j_gene: TRBJ2-5; CDR3nt: TGTGCCAGCAGCCACGACAGATCGCAAGAGACCCAGTACTTC; CDR3aa: CASSHDRSQETQYF
d_gene: NA; abundance: once; v_gene: TRBV29-1; j_gene: TRBJ1-1; CDR3nt: TGCAGCGTTTCAGACGGATTCACTGAAGCTTTCTTT; CDR3aa: CSVSDGFTEAFF
d_gene: TRBD1; abundance: once; v_gene: TRBV7-9; j_gene: TRBJ2-1; CDR3nt: TGTGCCAGCAGCTTGAGACAGGGGAACAATGAGCAGTTCTTC; CDR3aa: CASSLRQGNNEQFF
d_gene: NA; abundance: NA; v_gene: TRBV28; j_gene: TRBJ2-7; CDR3nt: TGTGCCAGCAGTTTAGGAGGGGGGTTTTCCTACGAGCAGTACTTC; CDR3aa: CASSLGGGFSYEQYF
d_gene: NA; abundance: once; v_gene: TRBV5-1; j_gene: TRBJ2-5; CDR3nt: TGCGCCAGCAGCTTGGCAGGGTTTTCCCAAGAGACCCAGTACTTC; CDR3aa: CASSLAGFSQETQYF
d_gene: TRBD2; abundance: NA; v_gene: TRBV10-3; j_gene: TRBJ2-2; CDR3nt: TGTGCCATCATGCGACTAGCGGGAGGGACCGGGGAGCTGTTTTTT; CDR3aa: CAIMRLAGGTGELFF
d_gene: NA; abundance: NA; v_gene: TRBV2; j_gene: TRBJ2-5; CDR3nt: TGTGCCAGCGCGGGACCTCAAGAGACCCAGTACTTC; CDR3aa: CASAGPQETQYF
d_gene: NA; abundance: NA; v_gene: TRBV2; j_gene: TRBJ1-3; CDR3nt: TGTGCCAGCGGGGGGGTCTCTGGAAACACCATATATTTT; CDR3aa: CASGGVSGNTIYF
d_gene: NA; abundance: NA; v_gene: TRBV7-2; j_gene: TRBJ2-1; CDR3nt: TGTGCCAGCAGCTTAGCTGGGTATGAGCAGTTCTTC; CDR3aa: CASSLAGYEQFF
d_gene: TRBD1; abundance: NA; v_gene: TRBV6-5; j_gene: TRBJ2-7; CDR3nt: TGTGCCAGCAGTCCGGACAGGGAGCCCCGGAACTTC; CDR3aa: CASSPDREPRNF
d_gene: TRBD1; abundance: NA; v_gene: TRBV25-1; j_gene: TRBJ2-2; CDR3nt: TGTGCCAGCAGGGCCGGGACAGGGGACACCGGGGAGCTGTTTTTT; CDR3aa: CASRAGTGDTGELFF
d_gene: NA; abundance: NA; v_gene: TRBV4-1; j_gene: TRBJ2-5; CDR3nt: TGCGCCAGCAGCCAAGAGGAGGGGAGGATTGGAGAGACCCAGTACTTC; CDR3aa: CASSQEEGRIGETQYF